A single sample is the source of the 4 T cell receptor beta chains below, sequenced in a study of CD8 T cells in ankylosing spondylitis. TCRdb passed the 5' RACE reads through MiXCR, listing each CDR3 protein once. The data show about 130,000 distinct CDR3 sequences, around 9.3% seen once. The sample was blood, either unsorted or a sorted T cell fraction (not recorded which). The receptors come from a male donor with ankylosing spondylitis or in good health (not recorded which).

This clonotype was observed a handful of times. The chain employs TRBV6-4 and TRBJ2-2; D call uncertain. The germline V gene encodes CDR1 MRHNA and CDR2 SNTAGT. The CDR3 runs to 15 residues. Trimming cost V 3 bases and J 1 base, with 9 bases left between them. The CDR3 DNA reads TGTGCCAGCAGTGAGCAGCCGATGAACACCGGGGAGCTGTTTTTT. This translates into CASSEQPMNTGELFF.

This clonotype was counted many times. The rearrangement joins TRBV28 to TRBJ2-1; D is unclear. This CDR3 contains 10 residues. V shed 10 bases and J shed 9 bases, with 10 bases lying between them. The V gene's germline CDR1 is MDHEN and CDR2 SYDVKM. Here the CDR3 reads CAIARGEQFF. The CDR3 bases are TGTGCCATCGCCCGCGGTGAGCAGTTCTTC.

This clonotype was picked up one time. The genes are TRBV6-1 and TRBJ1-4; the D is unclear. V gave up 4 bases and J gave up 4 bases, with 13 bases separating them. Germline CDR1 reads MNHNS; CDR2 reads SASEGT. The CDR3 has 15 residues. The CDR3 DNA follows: TGTGCCAGCAGTGCCAACCGGGCCCTTAATGAAAAACTGTTTTTT. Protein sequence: CASSANRALNEKLFF.

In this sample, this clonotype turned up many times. CDR3 sequence: CASNRAMNEQYF. DNA of the CDR3: TGTGCCAGTAACAGGGCAATGAACGAGCAGTACTTC. This chain joins TRBV12-3 or TRBV12-4 and TRBJ2-7, with D possibly TRBD1 on 6 matching bases. V lost 9 bases to trimming and J lost 5 bases, with 14 bases between them. There are 12 residues in the CDR3.